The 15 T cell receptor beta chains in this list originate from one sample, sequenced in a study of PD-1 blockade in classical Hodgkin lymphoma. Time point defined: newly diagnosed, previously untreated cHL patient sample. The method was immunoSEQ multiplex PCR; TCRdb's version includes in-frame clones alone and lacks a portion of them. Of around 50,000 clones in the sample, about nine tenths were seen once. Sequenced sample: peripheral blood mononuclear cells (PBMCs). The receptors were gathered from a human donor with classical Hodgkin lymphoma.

The CDR3 loop reads CASRKGRLNTEAFF. CDR3 coding DNA: TGTGCCAGCAGGAAGGGGAGATTGAACACTGAAGCTTTCTTT. The chain uses TRBV6-5 and TRBJ1-1, with D possibly being TRBD1 (5 bases). The germline V gene encodes CDR1 MNHEY and CDR2 SVGAGI. This CDR3 region has 14 residues. Trimming removed 6 bases at V and 0 bases at J, with 11 bases between.

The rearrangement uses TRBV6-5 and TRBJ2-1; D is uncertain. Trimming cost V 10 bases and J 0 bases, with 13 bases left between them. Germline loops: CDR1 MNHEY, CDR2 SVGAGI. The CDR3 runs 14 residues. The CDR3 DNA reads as TGTGCCACCTCCCTTACTTCCTCCTACAATGAGCAGTTCTTC. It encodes CATSLTSSYNEQFF.

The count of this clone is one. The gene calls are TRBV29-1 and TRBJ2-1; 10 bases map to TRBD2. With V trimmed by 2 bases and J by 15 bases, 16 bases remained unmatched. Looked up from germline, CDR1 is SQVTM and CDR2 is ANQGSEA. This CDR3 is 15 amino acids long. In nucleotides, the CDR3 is TGCAGCGTTGAAAGGCTAGCGGGAGTCGGGACAGTTGGGTTCTTC. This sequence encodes CSVERLAGVGTVGFF.

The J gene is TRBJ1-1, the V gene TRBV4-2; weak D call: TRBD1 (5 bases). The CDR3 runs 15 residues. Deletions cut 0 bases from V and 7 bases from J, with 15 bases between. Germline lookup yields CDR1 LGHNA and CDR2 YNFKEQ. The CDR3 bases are TGTGCCAGCAGCCAAGATGGCGAGGGGAGAGGTGAAGCTTTCTTT. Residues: CASSQDGEGRGEAFF.

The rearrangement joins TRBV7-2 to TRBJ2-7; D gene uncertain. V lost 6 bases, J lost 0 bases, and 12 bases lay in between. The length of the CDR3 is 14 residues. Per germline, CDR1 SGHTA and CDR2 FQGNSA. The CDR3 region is CASRAGTSSYEQYF. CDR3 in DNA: TGTGCCAGCAGGGCCGGCACAAGCTCCTACGAGCAGTACTTC.

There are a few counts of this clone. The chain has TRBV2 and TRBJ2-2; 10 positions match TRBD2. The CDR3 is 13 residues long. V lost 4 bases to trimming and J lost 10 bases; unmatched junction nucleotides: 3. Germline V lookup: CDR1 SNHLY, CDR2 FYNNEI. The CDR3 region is CASSVGLATELFF. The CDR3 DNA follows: TGTGCCAGCAGTGTGGGACTAGCGACGGAGCTGTTTTTT.

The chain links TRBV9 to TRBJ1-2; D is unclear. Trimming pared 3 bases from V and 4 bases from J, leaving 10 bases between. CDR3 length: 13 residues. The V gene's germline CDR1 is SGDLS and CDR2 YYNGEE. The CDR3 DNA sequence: TGTGCCAGCAGCGATGACCTTAGCTATGGCTACACCTTC. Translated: CASSDDLSYGYTF.

The CDR3, as DNA: TGCGCCAGCAACAGCGGAGGCAACTCCTACGAGCAGTACTTC. Its protein product is CASNSGGNSYEQYF. The rearrangement joins TRBV5-1 to TRBJ2-7, with D maybe TRBD2 (5 bases). Germline V CDR1 and CDR2: SGHRS, YFSETQ. The CDR3 is made up of 14 amino acids. Trimming stripped 6 bases from V and 0 bases from J, with 13 bases between.

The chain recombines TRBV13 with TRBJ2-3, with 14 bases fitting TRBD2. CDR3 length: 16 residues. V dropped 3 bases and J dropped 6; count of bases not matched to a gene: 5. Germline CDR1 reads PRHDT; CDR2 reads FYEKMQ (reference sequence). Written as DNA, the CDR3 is TGTGCCAGCAGCTTCGGACTAGCGGGAGGTCGGGATACGCAGTATTTT. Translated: CASSFGLAGGRDTQYF.

For the CDR3, the DNA is TGTGCCAGCAGCTTGGTAGAGGGAAACTATGGCTACACCTTC. Its translation: CASSLVEGNYGYTF. The chain links TRBV5-4 to TRBJ1-2, with unresolved D. The CDR3 totals 14 residues. The germline gives CDR1 SGHNT, CDR2 YYREEE (reference sequence). Trimming pared 0 bases from V and 2 bases from J, leaving 8 bases between.

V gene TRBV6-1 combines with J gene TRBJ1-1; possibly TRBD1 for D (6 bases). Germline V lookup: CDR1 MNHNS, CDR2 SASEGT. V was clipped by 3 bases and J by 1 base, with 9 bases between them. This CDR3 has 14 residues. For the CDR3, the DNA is TGTGCCAGCAGTGAGAGGGGGACGAACACTGAAGCTTTCTTT. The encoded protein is CASSERGTNTEAFF.

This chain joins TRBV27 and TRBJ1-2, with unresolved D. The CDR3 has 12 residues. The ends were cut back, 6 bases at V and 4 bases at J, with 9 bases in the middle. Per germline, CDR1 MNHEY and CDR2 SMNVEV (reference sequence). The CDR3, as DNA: TGTGCCAGCAGGGCCGCCGGCTATGGCTACACCTTC. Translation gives CASRAAGYGYTF.

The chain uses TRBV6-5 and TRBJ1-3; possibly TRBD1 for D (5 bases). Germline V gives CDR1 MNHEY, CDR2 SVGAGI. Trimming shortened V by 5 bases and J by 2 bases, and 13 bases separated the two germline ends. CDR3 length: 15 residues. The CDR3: CASSKGTQPGNTIYF. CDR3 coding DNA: TGTGCCAGCAGTAAAGGGACGCAACCTGGAAACACCATATATTTT.

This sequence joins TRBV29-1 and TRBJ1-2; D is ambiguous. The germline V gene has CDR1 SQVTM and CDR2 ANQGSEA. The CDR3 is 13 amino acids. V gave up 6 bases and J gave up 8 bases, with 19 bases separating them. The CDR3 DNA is TGCAGCGTCCACAGTGCGGAGGGTCTAGGCTACACCTTC. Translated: CSVHSAEGLGYTF.

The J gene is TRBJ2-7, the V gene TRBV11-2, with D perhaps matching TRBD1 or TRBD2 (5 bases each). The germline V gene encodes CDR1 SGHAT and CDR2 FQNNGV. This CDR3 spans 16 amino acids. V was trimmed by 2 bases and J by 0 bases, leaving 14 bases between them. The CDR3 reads CASSLLGREISYEQYF. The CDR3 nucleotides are TGTGCCAGCAGCTTACTGGGCAGGGAGATCTCCTACGAGCAGTACTTC.